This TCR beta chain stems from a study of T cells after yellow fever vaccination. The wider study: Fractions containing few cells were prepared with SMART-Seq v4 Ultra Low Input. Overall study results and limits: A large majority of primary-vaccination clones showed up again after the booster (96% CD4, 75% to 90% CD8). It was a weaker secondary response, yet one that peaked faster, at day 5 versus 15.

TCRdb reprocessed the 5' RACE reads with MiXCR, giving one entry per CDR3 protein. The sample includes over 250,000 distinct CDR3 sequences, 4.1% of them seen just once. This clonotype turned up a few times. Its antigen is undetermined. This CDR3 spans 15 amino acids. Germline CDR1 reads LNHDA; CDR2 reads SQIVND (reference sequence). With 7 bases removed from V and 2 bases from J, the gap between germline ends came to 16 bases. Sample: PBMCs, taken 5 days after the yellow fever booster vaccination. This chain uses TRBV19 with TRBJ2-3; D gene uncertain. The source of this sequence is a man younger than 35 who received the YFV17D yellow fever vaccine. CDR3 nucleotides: TGTGCCAGTAAACAAATGACGGCCTCCACAGATACGCAGTATTTT. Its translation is CASKQMTASTDTQYF.